This TCR beta chain was recorded in a study of Ad26.COV2.S vaccination and SARS-CoV-2 variants. Looking at the study overall: Into the muscle, Ad26.COV2.S was dosed once or twice, 56 days apart.

Data came from immunoSEQ multiplex PCR; TCRdb stores just in-frame clones and leaves some out. This sample carries about 380,000 clones, roughly 85% of them seen once, and the ten largest clones take nearly 7.5%. In the case of this clone: What it binds is unknown.

With 0 bases removed from V and 6 bases from J, the gap between germline ends came to 9 bases. The CDR3 is 13 amino acids. CDR1 is SGHDN and CDR2 is FVKESK in the germline V gene. Treatment described: 15 to 20 received Ad26.COV2.S at low or high dose, single or two shots; 5 received placebo; per-sample allocation not given. Sampling occurred on day 63 after the first vaccine or placebo injection. Points from the study as a whole: Compared with placebo recipients, vaccine recipients had higher spike-specific TCR breadth.

V and J are TRBV14 and TRBJ2-7, with D possibly TRBD2 on 5 matching bases. This receptor was identified in a person aged 18-65 years who received the Ad26.COV2.S COVID-19 vaccine or a placebo. The sequencing used peripheral blood, collected in a trial of Ad26.COV2.S vaccine versus placebo. CDR3 coding DNA: TGTGCCAGCAGCCAAGATTTTGAGGGCGAGCAGTACTTC. The encoded protein is CASSQDFEGEQYF.